Each of the 3 T cell receptor beta chains below was sequenced from the same sample in a study of glioma-infiltrating T cells. The iRepertoire nested amplicon-rescue multiplex PCR amplified TCR alpha and beta CDR3s from RNA. MiXCR, run by TCRdb on the multiplex PCR reads, gives a single entry per CDR3 protein. The data show 93,000 or so distinct CDR3 sequences, with 25% to 35% seen just once and 44% held by the top ten. The sample consisted of glioma tissue, nonneoplastic brain tissue, or PBMCs (not recorded which). The receptors were sampled from a human donor with low-grade glioma or glioblastoma, undergoing nonglioma brain surgery, or in good health (not recorded which).

This clonotype qualifies as medium-sized. J is TRBJ2-5 and V is TRBV15; D is unclear. The CDR3 spans 15 residues. Deletions cut 5 bases from V and 3 bases from J, with 16 bases between. Germline assignment: CDR1 LNHNV and CDR2 YYDKDF (reference sequence). CDR3 bases: TGTGCCACCAGCCCACGTGTATATCGGGAAGAGACCCAGTACTTC. Protein: CATSPRVYREETQYF.

Details on this clonotype: This clone may be a read error of a much larger clone one base away. The rearrangement joins TRBV12-3 or TRBV12-4 to TRBJ1-1, with TRBD1 as a possible D gene (6 bases). CDR3 length: 14 residues. V dropped 7 bases and J dropped 1 base, with 13 bases sitting between them. CDR3 sequence: CASKQGQWNTEAFF. CDR3 bases: TGTGCCAGCAAACAGGGACAATGGAACACTGAAGCTTTCTTT.

This clonotype was counted at least ten times. The genes are TRBV4-1 and TRBJ1-5; D is uncertain. Germline V gene lookup returns CDR1 MGHRA and CDR2 YSYEKL. Trimming shortened V by 3 bases and J by 3 bases, and 9 bases separated the two germline ends. The CDR3 has 14 residues. CDR3 protein: CASSQWQVNQPQHF. The CDR3 DNA follows: TGCGCCAGCAGCCAGTGGCAGGTCAATCAGCCCCAGCATTTT.